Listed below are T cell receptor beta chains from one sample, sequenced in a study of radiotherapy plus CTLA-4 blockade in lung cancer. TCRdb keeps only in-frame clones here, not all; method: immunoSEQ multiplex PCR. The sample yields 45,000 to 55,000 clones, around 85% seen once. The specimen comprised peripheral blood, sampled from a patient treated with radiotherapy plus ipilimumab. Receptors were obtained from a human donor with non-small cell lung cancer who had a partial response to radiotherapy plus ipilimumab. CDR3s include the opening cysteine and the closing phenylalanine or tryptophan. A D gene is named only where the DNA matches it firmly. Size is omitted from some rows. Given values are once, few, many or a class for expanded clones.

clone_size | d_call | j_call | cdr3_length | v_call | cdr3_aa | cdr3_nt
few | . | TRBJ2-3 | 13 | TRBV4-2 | CASSAPEVDTQYF | TGTGCCAGCAGCGCACCGGAGGTAGATACGCAGTATTTT
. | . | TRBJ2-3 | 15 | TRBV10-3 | CAIGPSHSSTDTQYF | TGTGCCATCGGTCCAAGTCACTCTAGCACAGATACGCAGTATTTT
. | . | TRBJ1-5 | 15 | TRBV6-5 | CASRQDATNNQPQHF | TGTGCCAGCAGACAGGACGCTACCAATAATCAGCCCCAGCATTTT
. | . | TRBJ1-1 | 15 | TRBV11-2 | CASSLVAGAGTEAFF | TGTGCCAGCAGCTTAGTCGCGGGGGCCGGCACTGAAGCTTTCTTT
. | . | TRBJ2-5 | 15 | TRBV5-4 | CASREGRQGRETQYF | TGTGCCAGCAGGGAAGGGCGCCAGGGGAGAGAGACCCAGTACTTC
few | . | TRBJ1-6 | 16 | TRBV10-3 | CAISETGENYNSPLHF | TGTGCCATCAGTGAGACGGGAGAGAACTATAATTCACCCCTCCACTTT
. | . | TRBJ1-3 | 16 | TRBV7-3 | CASSPDGQFSGNTIYF | TGTGCCAGCAGCCCCGACGGACAGTTCTCTGGAAACACCATATATTTT
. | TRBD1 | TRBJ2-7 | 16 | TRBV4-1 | CASSQGKTGVTYEQYF | TGCGCCAGCAGCCAAGGTAAAACAGGGGTAACCTACGAGCAGTACTTC
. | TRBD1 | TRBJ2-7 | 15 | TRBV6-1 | CASSLLGGTGGEQYF | TGTGCCAGCAGCCTACTGGGGGGGACAGGGGGAGAGCAGTACTTC
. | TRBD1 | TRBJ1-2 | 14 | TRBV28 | CASSLTGEAYGYTF | TGTGCCAGCAGCTTGACAGGGGAAGCCTATGGCTACACCTTC